These T cell receptor beta chains were read from a single sample in a study of cytomegalovirus exposure and HLA in healthy donors. Profiled with immunoSEQ multiplex PCR; TCRdb holds only in-frame clones, not every one. Of fewer than 150,000 clones listed, over 65% are singletons. The sample consisted of PBMCs. The receptors were sampled from a woman aged 25 to 45 in good health and CMV-seronegative. Both conserved end residues are part of each CDR3.

v_gene,j_gene,len,CDR3aa
TRBV29-1,TRBJ2-1,12,CSGGGGTNEQFF
TRBV29-1,TRBJ2-7,15,CSVGGLAGHSYEQYF
TRBV5-5,TRBJ2-3,16,CASNRWGTGLTDTQYF
TRBV4-2,TRBJ2-3,19,CASSQEGAGLAGGTDTQYF
TRBV28,TRBJ2-3,12,CASCTSTDTQYF
TRBV6-6,TRBJ1-2,15,CASSYTVGQSYGYTF
TRBV6-5,TRBJ1-5,14,CASRPGHLNQPQHF
TRBV6-4,TRBJ2-1,15,CASRAGTGGSGEQFF
TRBV18,TRBJ2-3,17,CASSPTTGSSSTDTQYF
TRBV2,TRBJ1-6,14,CASTGTGKNSPLHF
TRBV6-5,TRBJ1-1,12,CASSYGGGEAFF
TRBV11-2,TRBJ2-2,13,CASSFTSTGELFF
TRBV29-1,TRBJ1-1,14,CSALGGGGNTEAFF
TRBV27,TRBJ1-6,15,CAGSLGDRVGSPLHF
TRBV7-2,TRBJ2-5,15,CASSPGTSGQETQYF